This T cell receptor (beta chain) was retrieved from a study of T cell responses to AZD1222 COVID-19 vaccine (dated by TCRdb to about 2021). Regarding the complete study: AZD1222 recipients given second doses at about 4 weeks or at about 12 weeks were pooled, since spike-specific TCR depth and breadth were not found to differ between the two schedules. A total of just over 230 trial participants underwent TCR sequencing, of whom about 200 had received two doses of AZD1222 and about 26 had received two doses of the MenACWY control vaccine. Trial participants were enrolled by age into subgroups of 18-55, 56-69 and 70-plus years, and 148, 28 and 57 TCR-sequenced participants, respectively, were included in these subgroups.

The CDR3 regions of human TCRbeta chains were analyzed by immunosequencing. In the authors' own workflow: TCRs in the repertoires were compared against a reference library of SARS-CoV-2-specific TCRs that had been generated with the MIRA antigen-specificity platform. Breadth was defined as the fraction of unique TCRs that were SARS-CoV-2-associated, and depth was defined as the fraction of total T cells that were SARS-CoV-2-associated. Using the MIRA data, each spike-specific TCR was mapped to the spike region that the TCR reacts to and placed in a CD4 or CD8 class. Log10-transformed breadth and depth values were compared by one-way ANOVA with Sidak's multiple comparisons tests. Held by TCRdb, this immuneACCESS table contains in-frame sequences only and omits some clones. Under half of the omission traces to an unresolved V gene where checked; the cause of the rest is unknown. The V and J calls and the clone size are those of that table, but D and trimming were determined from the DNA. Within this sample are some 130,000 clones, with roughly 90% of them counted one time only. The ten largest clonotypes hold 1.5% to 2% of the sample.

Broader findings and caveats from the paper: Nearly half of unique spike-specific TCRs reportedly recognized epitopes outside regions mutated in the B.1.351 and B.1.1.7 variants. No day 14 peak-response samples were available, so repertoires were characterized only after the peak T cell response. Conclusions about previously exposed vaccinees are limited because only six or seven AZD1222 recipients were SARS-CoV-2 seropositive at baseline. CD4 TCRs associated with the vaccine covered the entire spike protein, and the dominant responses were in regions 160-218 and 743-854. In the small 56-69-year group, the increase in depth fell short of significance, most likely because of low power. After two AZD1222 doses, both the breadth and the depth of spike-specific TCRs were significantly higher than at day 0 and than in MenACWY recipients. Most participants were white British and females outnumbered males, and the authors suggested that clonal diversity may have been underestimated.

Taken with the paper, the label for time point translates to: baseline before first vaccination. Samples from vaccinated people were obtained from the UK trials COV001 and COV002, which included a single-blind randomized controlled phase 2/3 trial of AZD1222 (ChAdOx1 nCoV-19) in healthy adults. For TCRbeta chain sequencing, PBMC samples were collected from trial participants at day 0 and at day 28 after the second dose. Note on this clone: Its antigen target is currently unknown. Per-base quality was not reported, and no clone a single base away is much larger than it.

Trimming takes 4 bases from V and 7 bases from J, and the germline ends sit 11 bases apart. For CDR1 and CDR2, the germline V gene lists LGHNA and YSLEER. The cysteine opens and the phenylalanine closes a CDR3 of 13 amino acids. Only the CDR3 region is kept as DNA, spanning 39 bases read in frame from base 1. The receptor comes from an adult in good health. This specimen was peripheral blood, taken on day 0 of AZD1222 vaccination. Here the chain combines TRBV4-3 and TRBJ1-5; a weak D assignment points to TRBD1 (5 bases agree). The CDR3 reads CASSPGGGQPQHF. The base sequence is TGCGCCAGCAGCCCAGGTGGGGGGCAGCCCCAGCATTTT.